This T cell receptor (beta chain) was profiled in a study of blood T cell repertoires in COVID-19. Study at large: The origin of the acute and convalescent COVID-19 samples was the United States, Italy and Spain. In each case, the material was cDNA or gDNA derived from T cells, B-cell-depleted T cells, or PBMCs.

How the authors handled the data: It was from reference gene primer amplification that nucleated cell counts were estimated. Some clones are missing from TCRdb's copy, which holds only in-frame ones; the method was immunoSEQ multiplex PCR. The DNA was the basis for D and trimming; V, J and clone size are from that table. The table lists fewer than 250,000 clones, roughly 85% of them singletons. In germline, CDR1 is SGHRS, CDR2 YFSETQ. Losses at the gene ends were 0 bases for V and 3 bases for J; bases not matched to a gene: 3. The CDR3 runs to 14 residues. This receptor was taken from a woman in her forties with active or convalescent COVID-19. The sequenced sample consisted of peripheral blood. This sequence joins TRBV5-1 and TRBJ2-7, with 7 bases matching TRBD1. The CDR3 region has the DNA TGCGCCAGCAGCTTGGTGGCAGGGGGCTACGAGCAGTACTTC. Translating it yields CASSLVAGGYEQYF.